This T cell receptor beta chain came from a study of cytomegalovirus exposure and HLA in healthy donors (dated by TCRdb to 2015 to 2018). About the investigation overall: An earlier analysis of approximately 640 of the donors reported about 290 Gb of sequence data and roughly 100 million unique TCR beta sequences from about 179 million T cells. An early release covering roughly 640 HLA-typed donors comprised 250 to 350 gigabases of sequencing data and 85 million or so unique TCR sequences. Among the roughly 400 genotyped donors, approximately 77% belonged to the genetic ancestry cluster associated with self-reported Caucasian donors. The study was designed to test whether signatures of past pathogen exposure could be identified by cataloging public T cell receptors. Using immunosequencing, the study profiled T cell repertoires from fewer than 850 subjects and related those repertoires to cytomegalovirus serostatus. Besides the first cohort of around 670 subjects, a separate validation cohort made up of 120 different subjects was used. To predict cytomegalovirus infection status, the study brought together high-throughput TCR immunosequencing, statistical association of individual TCRs with disease status, and machine learning. To study patterns of TCR occurrence, a later analysis re-analyzed previously published TCR beta repertoires from around 660 donors and added high-resolution HLA genotyping. The later analysis used no new phenotypic data to find candidate immune exposures, relying instead on TCR beta sequences and their occurrence across donors. An earlier analysis of approximately 500 of the donors applied high-throughput TCR beta sequencing to assess whether each TCR beta V gene segment acted as functional or pseudogenic. Alongside the repertoire data, information on donor age, sex, ethnicity and CMV serostatus was compiled. In a later genetic analysis, genome-wide SNP genotypes for about three fifths of the 666 donors were used, and that subset was treated as a discovery cohort. Every repertoire in the discovery cohort had been generated on one and the same sequencing platform. Class I and class II HLA loci were covered by the typing at four-digit resolution. Typing coverage varied by locus: roughly 620-640 donors for A, B, C, DRB1 and DQB1; approximately 500 for DQA1; some 610 for DPA1; roughly 450 for DPB1. Several DR-DQ haplotypes were handled as single units for association and clustering because linkage in the cohort was strong. On average, around 200,000 unique TCR beta nucleotide sequences were sequenced per donor among a few hundred genotyped donors of the cohort, with about 17% of those sequences being non-productive.

Beyond this particular receptor, the publication reports: In an earlier analysis of some 540 of the donors, most TCR beta V segments appeared in productive rearrangements about 87% or about 30% of the time, broadly matching IMGT annotations. A later analysis found that TCR association rates varied across HLA loci, with DRB1 alleles showing the most associated TCRs and HLA-C alleles the fewest. A few of the identified cytomegalovirus-associated TCR beta chains were confirmed in vitro to be specific for cytomegalovirus antigens. According to a later genetic analysis, donors in an Asian-associated ancestry cluster had fewer N-insertions in productive TCRs than the roughly 670-donor mean. While some public TCRs were present in many individuals, most TCR sequences turned up only very rarely across donors. Several of the top co-occurrence clusters appeared to be linked to parvovirus B19, influenza, CMV and Epstein-Barr virus, according to a later analysis. The only immune exposure information available for the cohort was CMV serostatus. In the study, 150 to 200 TCR beta chains were listed as associated with cytomegalovirus. Because counts were too low, under 20 rarely observed V segments, including chromosome 9 orphons, were left out of the earlier analysis of a few hundred of the donors. A further reported finding was that TCR beta sequences accurately predicted the HLA-A and HLA-B alleles for most subjects in the first cohort. In a later analysis, most CMV-associated TCR beta chains were found to appear HLA-restricted, with HLA associations seemingly driven largely by CMV exposure. A later genetic analysis associated a missense DCLRE1C variant with V-gene and J-gene trimming of TCR beta chains, and an independent cohort replicated the association. Some IMGT-functional V segments, including TRBV6-2 and TRBV6-3, could not be told apart with the 87-base-pair reads, so those segments were excluded. A cluster of highly shared sequence variants was judged likely to represent a technical artifact of the sequencing pipeline. In both the original and validation cohorts, the classifier was reported to diagnose cytomegalovirus status with high specificity and sensitivity. Because some donors lacked HLA typing at each locus, the association tests relied only on the typed subset. The cohort was sequenced for TCR beta chains only, and without alpha or paired-chain data the features that could be detected were limited. In a later analysis, HLA-associated TCR beta chains showed more clonal expansion and lower generation probabilities than non-associated chains that were equally common. Assigning TCR associations to individual alleles was difficult when HLA alleles, especially DR and DQ, strongly co-occurred. Correlated functional status among segregating V segments might reflect linkage disequilibrium, but an unknown experimental factor could not be ruled out. It was suggested by the authors that the approach could potentially be generalized to other disease states and immunological phenotypes. In a later analysis, over 15,000 TCR beta sequences were associated with specific HLA alleles at a false discovery rate of 0.05. Sequencing depth was assumed to be roughly uniform across donors in the presence/absence analyses, though that assumption may not hold.

Library method: the immunoSEQ multiplex PCR assay. The multiplex PCR relied on a mix of 60 forward primers for TCR Vbeta segments and 13 reverse primers for TCR Jbeta segments. Amplification of the CDR3 region of rearranged TCR beta genes was performed with a multiplex PCR assay on genomic DNA. On the Illumina HiSeq System, the amplified TCR beta libraries were sequenced as 87-base-pair reads. The source study handled its data this way. A later analysis tallied some 79 million unique TCR beta chains across the 610 or so repertoires, and about 12 million of those chains were shared by two or more donors. Raw reads were error-corrected and collapsed into unique sequences with a nearest-neighbor algorithm that merged closely related sequences to remove PCR and sequencing errors. CDR3 sequences were aligned to IMGT reference sequences to assign V, D and J gene segments. Each retained sequence needed at least a six-nucleotide match to both a V gene segment and a J gene segment. A rearrangement was called productive if the CDR3 had no stop codons and remained in frame with V and J, and every other rearrangement was called non-productive. CDR3 was defined by IMGT convention, running from the second conserved V-encoded cysteine to the conserved J-encoded phenylalanine. The earlier analysis of roughly 590 of the donors excluded any sequence lacking an unambiguous match to a single V gene segment. An earlier analysis of roughly 590 of the donors called V segments functional above 56.7% productive rearrangements and segregating when the between-donor standard deviation exceeded 5%. A statistical classification framework was developed to diagnose cytomegalovirus status using the catalog of TCR beta chain sequences. A later analysis assigned V and J genes by comparing TCR nucleotide sequences with IMGT/GENE-DB human TR gene sequences. A later analysis assigned CDR3 sequences and most-parsimonious VDJ recombination scenarios with the TCRdist pipeline. In a later analysis, each TCR beta chain was defined by its CDR3 amino acid sequence together with its V-gene family, and reads without a unique V-gene family were excluded. In a later analysis, 500 to 700 highly shared, low-generation-probability nucleotide sequences were removed to address suspected cross-contamination and a sequencing artifact. A later analysis calculated a clonal expansion index for each public chain from normalized within-repertoire ranks of inferred template counts. Generation probabilities in a later analysis came from a VDJ recombination model fitted to out-of-frame rearrangements, and those results were checked against IGoR. In a later analysis, hypergeometric tests were used to score TCR-TCR, TCR-HLA and TCR-CMV co-occurrence, with a repertoire-size bias correction applied to TCR pairs. False discovery rates were estimated in a later analysis by permuting HLA or CMV assignments 20 times. In a later analysis, co-occurring TCRs were grouped using DBSCAN, with TCRdist sequence similarity added in when clustering inside HLA-allele-positive subsets. Repertoires with fewer than 30,000 or more than 120,000 public chains were left out of co-occurrence clustering, as were five repertoires with anomalous nucleotide sharing. TCRdb provides this immuneACCESS table in a form limited to in-frame rearrangements. Some clones are lacking; in checked studies, under half of them reflect an unresolved V gene, and why the rest are absent is not known. Clonal size and the V and J genes are those of that table, whereas D and trimming came from the DNA. The sample records around 180,000 clones, more than 70% of which are singletons. The leading ten clones occupy around 1% of the sample.

As concerns this clone: Its cognate antigen has yet to be identified. A junction end diverges from the germline sequence, so it may reflect a read error.

In total, approximately 690 healthy bone marrow donors made up the cohort. At the time of sampling, all cohort members were nominally healthy, though unrecorded immune exposures were likely present. The donor was CMV seronegative and belonged to the group of 320 or so seronegative cohort members. Every donor gave a peripheral blood sample, and the peripheral blood mononuclear cells from that sample were used for TCR beta sequencing. Genomic DNA extraction from the blood cell samples was performed with the Qiagen DNeasy Blood Extraction Kit. Looking up the germline V gene yields CDR1 SGDLS and CDR2 YYNGEE. CDR3 length: 15 amino acids, cysteine to phenylalanine. Only the CDR3 region is kept as DNA, spanning 45 bases read in frame from base 1.

The origin of this receptor is a woman aged 40 to 50 in good health and CMV-seronegative. Sequencing input: PBMCs. The rearrangement combines TRBV9 with TRBJ1-2; TRBD1 is a weak D gene call, 5 bases matching. The sequenced DNA: TGTGTCAGCAGCGTAGGGATCGTTCCAGGGTATGGCTACACCTTC. This codes for CVSSVGIVPGYGYTF.